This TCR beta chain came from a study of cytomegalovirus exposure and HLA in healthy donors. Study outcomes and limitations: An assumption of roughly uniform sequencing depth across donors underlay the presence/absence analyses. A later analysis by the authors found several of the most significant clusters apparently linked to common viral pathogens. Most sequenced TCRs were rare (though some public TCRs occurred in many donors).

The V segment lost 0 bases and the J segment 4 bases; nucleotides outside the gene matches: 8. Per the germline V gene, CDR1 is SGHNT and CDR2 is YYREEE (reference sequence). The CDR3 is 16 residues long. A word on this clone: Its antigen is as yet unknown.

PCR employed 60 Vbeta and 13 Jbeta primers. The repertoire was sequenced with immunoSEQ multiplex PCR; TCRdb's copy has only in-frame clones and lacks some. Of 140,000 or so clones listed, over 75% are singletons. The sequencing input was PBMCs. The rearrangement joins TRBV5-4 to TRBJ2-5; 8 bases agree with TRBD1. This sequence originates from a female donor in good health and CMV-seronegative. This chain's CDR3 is CASSLGQGNYGETQYF. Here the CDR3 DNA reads TGTGCCAGCAGCTTGGGACAGGGGAATTACGGAGAGACCCAGTACTTC.